The 8 T cell receptor beta chains reported below all come from one sample, sequenced in a study of spatial heterogeneity in lung cancer. As to time point: sample taken at primary tumor resection. TCRdb redid the calling of the 5' RACE reads with MiXCR, one entry per CDR3 protein. Counted here are about 21,000 distinct CDR3 sequences, over 4.5% occurring once; the ten biggest clones make up roughly 35%. The material sequenced was PBMCs, taken at surgery. The receptors were gathered from a male donor with early-stage non-small cell lung cancer.

This clonotype turned up a few times. The CDR3 coding sequence is TGCAGTGCCCCCAAGGGGTGGCAGTCTGCCGGTAATGAAAAACTGTTTTTT. Translating it yields CSAPKGWQSAGNEKLFF. The chain carries TRBV20-1 and TRBJ1-4, with a tentative D call TRBD1 (5 bases). V shed 6 bases and J shed 4 bases, with 24 bases lying between them. This CDR3 contains 17 residues. Looked up from germline, CDR1 is DFQATT and CDR2 is SNEGSKA (reference sequence).

This clonotype appeared a few times. The rearrangement joins TRBV12-3 or TRBV12-4 to TRBJ1-1; D unresolved. The CDR3 has 13 amino acids. V shed 4 bases and J shed 3 bases, with 9 bases lying between them. CDR3 amino acids: CASSSLVDTEAFF. CDR3 sequence (DNA): TGTGCCAGCAGTTCTCTGGTGGACACTGAAGCTTTCTTT.

This clonotype came up many times. This sequence joins TRBV24-1 and TRBJ2-3, with a tentative D call TRBD2 (5 bases). CDR3 size: 13 residues. V lost 3 bases and J 10 bases, leaving 13 bases between the germline ends. Germline V gene sequence: CDR1 KGHDR, CDR2 SFDVKD. The CDR3: CATSDPLPGAQYF. CDR3 nucleotides: TGTGCCACCAGTGATCCCCTGCCCGGGGCGCAGTATTTT.

This clonotype was detected ten times or more. CDR3 loop: CAWGDSRETQYF. In nucleotides, the CDR3 is TGTGCCTGGGGAGACTCCCGAGAGACCCAGTACTTC. The V call is TRBV30, the J call TRBJ2-5; no clear D gene. The CDR3 is 12 residues long. The V end lost 5 bases, the J end lost 4 bases, and 11 bases lay between the germline ends. The germline V gene encodes CDR1 GTSNPN and CDR2 SVGIG (reference sequence).

This clonotype was recorded many times. The chain is built from TRBV29-1 and TRBJ2-3; 7 bases align to TRBD1. Looked up from germline, CDR1 is SQVTM and CDR2 is ANQGSEA. V shed 8 bases, J shed 1 base, and the junction held 6 bases outside the gene matches. The CDR3 loop spans 13 amino acids. The CDR3 reads CSSQGSRTDTQYF. CDR3 in DNA: TGCAGCTCACAGGGGTCCCGCACAGATACGCAGTATTTT.

This clonotype was counted many times. The chain is built from TRBV7-2 and TRBJ2-7; D not resolved. V gave up 1 base and J gave up 3 bases, with 7 bases separating them. The germline CDR1 and CDR2 sequences are SGHTA and FQGNSA. The CDR3 loop spans 13 amino acids. The CDR3 bases are TGTGCCAGCAGCTTAGGGGCGAGCTACGAGCAGTACTTC. Protein: CASSLGASYEQYF.

This clonotype was detected many times. The V and J genes are TRBV7-2 and TRBJ1-1; no clear D gene. The CDR3 length is 14 residues. With 2 bases removed from V and 2 bases from J, the gap between germline ends came to 9 bases. The V gene's germline CDR1 is SGHTA and CDR2 FQGNSA. The CDR3 loop is CASSLNVGNTEAFF. The CDR3 DNA follows: TGTGCCAGCAGCTTAAACGTAGGTAACACTGAAGCTTTCTTT.

At least ten counts were recorded for this clonotype. The chain couples TRBV4-3 to TRBJ2-1; D is perhaps TRBD2 (5 bases). The CDR3 has 14 amino acids. Germline CDR1 and CDR2: LGHNA and YSLEER. V lost 3 bases, J lost 1 base, and 7 bases lay in between. This CDR3 is CASSHGGSYNEQFF. The CDR3 DNA reads TGCGCCAGCAGCCATGGAGGATCCTACAATGAGCAGTTCTTC.